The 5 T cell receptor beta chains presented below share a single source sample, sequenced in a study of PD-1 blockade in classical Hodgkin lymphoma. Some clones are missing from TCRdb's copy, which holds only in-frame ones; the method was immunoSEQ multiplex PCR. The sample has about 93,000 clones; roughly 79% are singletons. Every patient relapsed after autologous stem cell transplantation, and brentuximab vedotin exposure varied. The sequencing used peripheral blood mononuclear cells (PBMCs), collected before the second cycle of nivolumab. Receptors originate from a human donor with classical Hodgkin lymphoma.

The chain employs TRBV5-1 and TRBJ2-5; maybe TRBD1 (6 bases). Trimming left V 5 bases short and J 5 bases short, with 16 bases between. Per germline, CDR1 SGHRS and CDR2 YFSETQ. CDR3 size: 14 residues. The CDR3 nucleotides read TGCGCCAGCAGGGGGCAGGGGTTTGGGGAGACCCAGTACTTC. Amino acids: CASRGQGFGETQYF.

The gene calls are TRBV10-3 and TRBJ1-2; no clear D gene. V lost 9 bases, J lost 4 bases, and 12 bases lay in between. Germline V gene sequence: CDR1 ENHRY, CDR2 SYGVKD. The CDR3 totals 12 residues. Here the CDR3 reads CAIRAASYGYTF. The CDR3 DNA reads TGTGCCATTCGTGCAGCCTCCTATGGCTACACCTTC.

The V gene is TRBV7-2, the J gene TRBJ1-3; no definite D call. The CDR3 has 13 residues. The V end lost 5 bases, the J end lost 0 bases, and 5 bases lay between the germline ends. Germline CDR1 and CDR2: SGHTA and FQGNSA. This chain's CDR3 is CASSEYSGNTIYF. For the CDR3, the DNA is TGTGCCAGCAGCGAATACTCTGGAAACACCATATATTTT.

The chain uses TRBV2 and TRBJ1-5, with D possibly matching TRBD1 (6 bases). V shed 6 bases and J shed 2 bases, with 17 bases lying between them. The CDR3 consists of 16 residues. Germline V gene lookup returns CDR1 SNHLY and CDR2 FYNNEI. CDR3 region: CASSRTQGRGNQPQHF. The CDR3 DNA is TGTGCCAGCAGCCGAACTCAGGGGAGGGGCAATCAGCCCCAGCATTTT.

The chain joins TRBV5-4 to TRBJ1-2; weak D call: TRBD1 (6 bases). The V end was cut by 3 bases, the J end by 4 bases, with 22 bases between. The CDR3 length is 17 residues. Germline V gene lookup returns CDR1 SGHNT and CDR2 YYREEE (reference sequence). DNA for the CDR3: TGTGCCAGCAGCTCCGGACACTTACGGGACACAGGCTATGGCTACACCTTC. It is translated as CASSSGHLRDTGYGYTF.